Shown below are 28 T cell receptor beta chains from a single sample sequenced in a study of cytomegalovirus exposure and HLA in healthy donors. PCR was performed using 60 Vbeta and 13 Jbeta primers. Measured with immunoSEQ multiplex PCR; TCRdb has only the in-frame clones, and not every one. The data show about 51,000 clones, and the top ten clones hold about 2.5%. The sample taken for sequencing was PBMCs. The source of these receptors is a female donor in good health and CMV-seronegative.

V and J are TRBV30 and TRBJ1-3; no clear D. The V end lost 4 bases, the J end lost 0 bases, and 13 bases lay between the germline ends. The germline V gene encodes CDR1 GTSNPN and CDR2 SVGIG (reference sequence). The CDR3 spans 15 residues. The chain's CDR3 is CAWTNGESSGNTIYF. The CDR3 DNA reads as TGTGCCTGGACCAATGGGGAGAGCTCTGGAAACACCATATATTTT.

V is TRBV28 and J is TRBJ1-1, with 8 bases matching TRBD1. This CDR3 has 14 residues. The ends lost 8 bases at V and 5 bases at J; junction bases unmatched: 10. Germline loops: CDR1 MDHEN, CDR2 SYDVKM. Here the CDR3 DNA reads TGTGCCAGCTCTCGCGGGGACAGGCATACTGAAGCTTTCTTT. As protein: CASSRGDRHTEAFF.

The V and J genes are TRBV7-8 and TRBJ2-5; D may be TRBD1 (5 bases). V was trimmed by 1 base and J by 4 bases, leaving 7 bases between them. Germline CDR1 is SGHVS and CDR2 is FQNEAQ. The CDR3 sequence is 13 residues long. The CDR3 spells CASSLEGPETQYF. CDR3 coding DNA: TGTGCCAGCAGCTTAGAGGGGCCAGAGACCCAGTACTTC. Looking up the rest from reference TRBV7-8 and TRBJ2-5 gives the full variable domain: GAGVSQSPRYKVAKRGQDVALRCDPISGHVSLFWYQQALGQGPEFLTYFQNEAQLDKSGLPSDRFFAERPEGSVSTLKIQRTQQEDSAVYLCASSLEGPETQYFGPGTRLLVL.

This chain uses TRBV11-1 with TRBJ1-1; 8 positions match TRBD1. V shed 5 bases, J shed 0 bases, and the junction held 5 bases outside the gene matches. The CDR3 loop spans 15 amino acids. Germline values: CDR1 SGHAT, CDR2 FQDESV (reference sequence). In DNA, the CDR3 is TGTGCCAGCAGCGTGGGACAGGTGTTGAACACTGAAGCTTTCTTT. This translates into CASSVGQVLNTEAFF.

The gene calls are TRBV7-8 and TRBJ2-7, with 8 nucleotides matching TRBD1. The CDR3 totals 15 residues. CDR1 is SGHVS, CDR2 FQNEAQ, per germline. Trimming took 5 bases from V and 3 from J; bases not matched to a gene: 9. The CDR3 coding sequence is TGTGCCAGCAGCCCGAGACGACAGGGGATCTACGAGCAGTACTTC. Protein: CASSPRRQGIYEQYF.

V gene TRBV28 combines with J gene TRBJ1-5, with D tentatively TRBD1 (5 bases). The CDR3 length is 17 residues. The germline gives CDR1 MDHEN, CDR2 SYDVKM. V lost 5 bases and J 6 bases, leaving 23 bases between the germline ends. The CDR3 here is CASSPHAQPREGQPQHF. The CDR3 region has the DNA TGTGCCAGCAGTCCTCACGCCCAACCCAGGGAGGGTCAGCCCCAGCATTTT.

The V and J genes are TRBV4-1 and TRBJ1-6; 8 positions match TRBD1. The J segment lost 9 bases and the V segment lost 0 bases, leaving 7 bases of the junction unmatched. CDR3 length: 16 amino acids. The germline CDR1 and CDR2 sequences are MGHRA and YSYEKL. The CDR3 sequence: CASSQDGAGGSSPLHF. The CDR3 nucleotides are TGCGCCAGCAGCCAAGATGGGGCAGGGGGCTCTTCACCCCTCCACTTT.

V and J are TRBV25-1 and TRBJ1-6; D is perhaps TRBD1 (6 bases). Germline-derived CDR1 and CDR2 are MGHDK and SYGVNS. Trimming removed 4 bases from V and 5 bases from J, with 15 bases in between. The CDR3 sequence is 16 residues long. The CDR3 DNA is TGTGCCAGCAGTGCCTACCCGGCAGGGGATAATTCACCCCTCCACTTT. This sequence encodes CASSAYPAGDNSPLHF.

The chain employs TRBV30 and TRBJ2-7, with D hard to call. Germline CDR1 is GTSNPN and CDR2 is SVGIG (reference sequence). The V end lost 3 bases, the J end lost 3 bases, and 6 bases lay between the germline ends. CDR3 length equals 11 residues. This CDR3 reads CAWSSFYEQYF. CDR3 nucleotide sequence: TGTGCCTGGAGCTCCTTCTACGAGCAGTACTTC.

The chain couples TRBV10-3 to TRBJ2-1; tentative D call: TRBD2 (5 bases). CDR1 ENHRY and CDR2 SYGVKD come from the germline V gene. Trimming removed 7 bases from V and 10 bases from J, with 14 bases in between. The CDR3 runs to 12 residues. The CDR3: CAIKVRAAEQFF. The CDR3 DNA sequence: TGTGCCATCAAAGTGAGAGCGGCCGAGCAGTTCTTC.

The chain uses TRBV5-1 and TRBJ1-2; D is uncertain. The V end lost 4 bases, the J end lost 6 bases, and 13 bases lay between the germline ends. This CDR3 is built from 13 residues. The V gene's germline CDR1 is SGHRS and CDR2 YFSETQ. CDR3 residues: CASSPGSSHGYTF. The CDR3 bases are TGCGCCAGCAGCCCCGGGTCCTCCCATGGCTACACCTTC.

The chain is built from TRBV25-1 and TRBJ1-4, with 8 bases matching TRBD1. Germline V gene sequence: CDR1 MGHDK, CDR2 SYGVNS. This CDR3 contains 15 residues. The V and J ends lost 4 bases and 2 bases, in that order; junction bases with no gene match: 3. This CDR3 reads CASSAWTGTNEKLFF. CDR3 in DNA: TGTGCCAGCAGTGCTTGGACAGGGACTAATGAAAAACTGTTTTTT.

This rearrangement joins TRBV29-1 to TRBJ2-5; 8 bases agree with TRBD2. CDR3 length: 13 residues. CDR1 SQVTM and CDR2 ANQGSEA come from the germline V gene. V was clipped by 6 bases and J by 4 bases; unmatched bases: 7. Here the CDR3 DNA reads TGCAGCGTGAGAGCGGGAGCGGGAGAGACCCAGTACTTC. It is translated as CSVRAGAGETQYF.

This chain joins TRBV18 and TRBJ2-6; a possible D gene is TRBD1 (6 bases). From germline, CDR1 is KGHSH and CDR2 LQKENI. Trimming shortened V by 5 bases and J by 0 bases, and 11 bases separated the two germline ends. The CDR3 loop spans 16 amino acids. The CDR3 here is CASSSLDSSGANVLTF. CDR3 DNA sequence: TGTGCCAGCTCATCTTTGGACAGCTCTGGGGCCAACGTCCTGACTTTC.

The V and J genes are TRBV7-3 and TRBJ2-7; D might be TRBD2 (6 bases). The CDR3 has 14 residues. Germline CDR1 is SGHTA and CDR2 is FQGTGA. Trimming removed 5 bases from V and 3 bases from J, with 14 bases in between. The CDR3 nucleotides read TGTGCCAGCAGCCCCCATCGGGAGAGCTACGAGCAGTACTTC. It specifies CASSPHRESYEQYF. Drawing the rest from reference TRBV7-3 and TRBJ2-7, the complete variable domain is GAGVSQTPSNKVTEKGKYVELRCDPISGHTALYWYRQSLGQGPEFLIYFQGTGAADDSGLPNDRFFAVRPEGSVSTLKIQRTERGDSAVYLCASSPHRESYEQYFGPGTRLTVT.

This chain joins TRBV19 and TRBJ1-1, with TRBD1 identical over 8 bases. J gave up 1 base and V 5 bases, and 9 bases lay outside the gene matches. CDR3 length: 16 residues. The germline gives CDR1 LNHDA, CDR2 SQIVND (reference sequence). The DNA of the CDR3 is TGTGCCAGTAGTTTCCCAGGGGGCTACCGGAACACTGAAGCTTTCTTT. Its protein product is CASSFPGGYRNTEAFF.

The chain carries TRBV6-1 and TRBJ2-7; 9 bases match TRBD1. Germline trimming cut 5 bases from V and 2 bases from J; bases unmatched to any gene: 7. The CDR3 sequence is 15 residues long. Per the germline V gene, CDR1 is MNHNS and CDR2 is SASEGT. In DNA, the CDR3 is TGTGCCAGCAGTCTGTCCGGGACAGGGACCTACGAGCAGTACTTC. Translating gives CASSLSGTGTYEQYF.

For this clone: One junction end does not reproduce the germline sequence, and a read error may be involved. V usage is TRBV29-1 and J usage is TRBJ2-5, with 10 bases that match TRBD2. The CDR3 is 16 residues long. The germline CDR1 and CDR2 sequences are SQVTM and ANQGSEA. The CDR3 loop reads CSVAGSSGREQENQYF. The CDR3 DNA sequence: TGCAGCGTTGCAGGGTCTAGCGGGAGAGAACAAGAGAACCAGTACTTC. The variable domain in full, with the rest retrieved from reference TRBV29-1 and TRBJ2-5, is SAVISQKPSRDICQRGTSLTIQCQVDSQVTMMFWYRQQPGQSLTLIATANQGSEATYESGFVIDKFPISRPNLTFSTLTVSNMSPEDSSIYLCSVAGSSGREQENQYFGPGTRLLVL.

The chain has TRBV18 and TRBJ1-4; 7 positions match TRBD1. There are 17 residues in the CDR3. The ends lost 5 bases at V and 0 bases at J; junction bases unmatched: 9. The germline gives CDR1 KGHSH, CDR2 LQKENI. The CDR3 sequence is CASSALRGPATNEKLFF. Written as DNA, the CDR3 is TGTGCCAGCTCAGCATTGAGGGGGCCGGCAACTAATGAAAAACTGTTTTTT.

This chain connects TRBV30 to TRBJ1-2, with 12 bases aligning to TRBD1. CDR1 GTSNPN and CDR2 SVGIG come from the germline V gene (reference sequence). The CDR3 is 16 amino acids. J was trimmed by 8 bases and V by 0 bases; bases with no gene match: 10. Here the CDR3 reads CAWSVGAGQGARGYTF. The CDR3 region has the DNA TGTGCCTGGAGTGTAGGAGCGGGACAGGGGGCGCGAGGCTACACCTTC.

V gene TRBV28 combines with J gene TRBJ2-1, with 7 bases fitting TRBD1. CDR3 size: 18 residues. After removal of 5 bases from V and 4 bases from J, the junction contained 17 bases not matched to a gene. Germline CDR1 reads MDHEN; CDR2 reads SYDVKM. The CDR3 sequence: CASSTTAPRTGFYNEQFF. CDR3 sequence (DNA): TGTGCCAGCAGTACAACCGCTCCCAGGACAGGATTTTACAATGAGCAGTTCTTC.

As DNA, the CDR3 is TGTGCCAGCAGGACAGGGGCCGCTGAAGCTTTCTTT. Encoded protein: CASRTGAAEAFF. The rearrangement links TRBV2 to TRBJ1-1; TRBD1 agrees at 8 bases. There are 12 residues in the CDR3. The germline V gene encodes CDR1 SNHLY and CDR2 FYNNEI. Trimming removed 6 bases from V and 6 bases from J; junction bases left unmatched: 3.

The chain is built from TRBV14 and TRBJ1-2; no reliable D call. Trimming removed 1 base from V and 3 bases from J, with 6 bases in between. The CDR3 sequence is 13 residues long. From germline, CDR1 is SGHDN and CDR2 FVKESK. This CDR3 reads CASSQGVDYGYTF. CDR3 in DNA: TGTGCCAGCAGCCAAGGAGTGGACTATGGCTACACCTTC. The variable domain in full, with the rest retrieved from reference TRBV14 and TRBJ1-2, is EAGVTQFPSHSVIEKGQTVTLRCDPISGHDNLYWYRRVMGKEIKFLLHFVKESKQDESGMPNNRFLAERTGGTYSTLKVQPAELEDSGVYFCASSQGVDYGYTFGSGTRLTVV.

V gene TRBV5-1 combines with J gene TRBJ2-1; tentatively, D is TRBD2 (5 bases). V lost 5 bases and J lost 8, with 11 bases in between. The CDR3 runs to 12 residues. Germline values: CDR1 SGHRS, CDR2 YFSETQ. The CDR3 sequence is CASSLPGDEQFF. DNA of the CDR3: TGCGCCAGCAGTTTACCCGGGGATGAGCAGTTCTTC.

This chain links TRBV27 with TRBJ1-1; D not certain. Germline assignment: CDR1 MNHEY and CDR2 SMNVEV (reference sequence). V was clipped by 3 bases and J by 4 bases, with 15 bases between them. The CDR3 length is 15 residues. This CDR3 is CASSLDSWAGTEAFF. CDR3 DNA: TGTGCCAGCAGTTTGGATTCGTGGGCCGGCACTGAAGCTTTCTTT.

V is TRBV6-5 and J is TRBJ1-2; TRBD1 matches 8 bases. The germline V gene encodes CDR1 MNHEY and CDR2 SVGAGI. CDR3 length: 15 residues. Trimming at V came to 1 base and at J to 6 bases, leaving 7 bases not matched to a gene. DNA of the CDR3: TGTGCCAGCAGTTACTTTGGACAGGGAGGCGATGGCTACACCTTC. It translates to CASSYFGQGGDGYTF.

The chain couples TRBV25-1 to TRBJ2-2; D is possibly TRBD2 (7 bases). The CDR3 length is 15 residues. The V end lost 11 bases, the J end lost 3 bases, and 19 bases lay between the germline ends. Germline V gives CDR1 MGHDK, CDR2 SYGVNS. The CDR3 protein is CAARGGLSDTGELFF. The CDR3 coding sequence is TGTGCCGCAAGGGGGGGACTATCCGACACCGGGGAGCTGTTTTTT.

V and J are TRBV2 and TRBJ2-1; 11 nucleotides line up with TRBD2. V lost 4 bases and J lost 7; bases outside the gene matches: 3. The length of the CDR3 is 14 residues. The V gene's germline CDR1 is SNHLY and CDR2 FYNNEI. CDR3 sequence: CASSGTSGWNEQFF. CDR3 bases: TGTGCCAGCAGTGGGACTAGCGGGTGGAATGAGCAGTTCTTC.